The 20 T cell receptor beta chains reported below all come from one sample, sequenced in a study of radiation and T cells in renal cell carcinoma. Produced via immunoSEQ multiplex PCR; TCRdb's table is partial and in-frame only. The sample yields about 58,000 clones, around 81% seen once. Time point indicated: blood 2 weeks post-SBRT. As for treatment: 15 Gy SBRT to primary tumor, nephrectomy 4 weeks later. Sequencing was performed on blood, taken from a patient whose treatment included radiotherapy and nephrectomy. These TCRs come from a man aged 55-75 years with renal cell carcinoma.

The chain uses TRBV2 and TRBJ2-2; a weak D match, TRBD1 (6 bases). The CDR3 has 14 amino acids. V was clipped by 8 bases and J by 1 base, with 11 bases between them. The germline V gene has CDR1 SNHLY and CDR2 FYNNEI. The CDR3 loop reads CASRQGQNTGELFF. The CDR3 DNA reads TGTGCCAGCCGCCAGGGACAGAACACCGGGGAGCTGTTTTTT.

The gene calls are TRBV10-3 and TRBJ2-1; TRBD2 matches 11 bases. CDR1 is ENHRY, CDR2 SYGVKD, per germline. V lost 6 bases, J lost 6 bases, and 10 bases stayed unmatched. CDR3 length equals 16 residues. The CDR3 spells CAIREGLAGGGNEQFF. The CDR3 DNA reads TGTGCCATCAGAGAGGGGCTAGCGGGAGGCGGCAATGAGCAGTTCTTC.

The chain couples TRBV10-3 to TRBJ1-2; D possibly corresponds to TRBD1 (5 bases). Germline V lookup: CDR1 ENHRY, CDR2 SYGVKD. This CDR3 is 14 amino acids long. V was pared by 0 bases and J by 6 bases, with 11 bases between. The CDR3 DNA reads TGTGCCATCAGTGAGTCGGGGCAGGGTAATGGCTACACCTTC. The encoded protein is CAISESGQGNGYTF.

This clone has only a few counts. The chain couples TRBV9 to TRBJ1-5; weak D call: TRBD1 (5 bases). The CDR3 is 15 amino acids. Germline V gene data show CDR1 as SGDLS and CDR2 as YYNGEE. Trimming cost V 2 bases and J 4 bases, with 13 bases left between them. CDR3 bases: TGTGCCAGCAGCGTTACTGCAGGGTGGAATCAGCCCCAGCATTTT. Translated, it gives CASSVTAGWNQPQHF.

This clone has only a few counts. This chain connects TRBV29-1 to TRBJ2-3; no firm D call. In germline, CDR1 is SQVTM, CDR2 ANQGSEA. The V gene lost 1 base and the J gene lost 5 bases, with 10 bases spanning the gap. This CDR3 spans 13 amino acids. The CDR3 DNA is TGCAGCGTTGAAGGACGGTCCGGAGATACGCAGTATTTT. Residues: CSVEGRSGDTQYF.

The gene calls are TRBV10-3 and TRBJ1-1; 10 nucleotides agree with TRBD1. CDR3 length equals 12 residues. Germline CDR1 ENHRY, CDR2 SYGVKD. The V and J ends lost 9 bases and 3 bases, in that order; junction bases with no gene match: 1. This CDR3 reads CAMGQGHTEAFF. The CDR3 bases are TGTGCCATGGGACAGGGGCACACTGAAGCTTTCTTT.

The chain has TRBV7-8 and TRBJ2-1; 9 bases match TRBD2. Germline V gives CDR1 SGHVS, CDR2 FQNEAQ. J lost 9 bases, V lost 5 bases, and 8 bases had no gene match. The CDR3 spans 14 residues. Here the CDR3 reads CASSEQLAGREQFF. The CDR3 DNA reads TGTGCCAGCAGCGAGCAGCTAGCGGGACGTGAGCAGTTCTTC.

The gene calls are TRBV6-6 and TRBJ2-7; tentative D call: TRBD1 (6 bases). The CDR3 runs to 15 residues. V was pared by 2 bases and J by 7 bases, with 18 bases between. CDR1 and CDR2 from the germline V gene are MNHNY and SVGAGI (reference sequence). The CDR3 DNA reads as TGTGCCAGCAGTTACAAGGGGGAGTCGGATCGGGAGCAGTACGTC. Protein product: CASSYKGESDREQYV.

J is TRBJ1-2 and V is TRBV5-4, with D uncertain. The CDR3 loop spans 15 amino acids. Germline CDR1 SGHNT, CDR2 YYREEE (reference sequence). Trimming removed 4 bases at V and 0 bases at J, with 13 bases between. The CDR3 protein is CASSHDGLANYGYTF. The CDR3 DNA reads as TGTGCCAGCAGCCATGACGGACTAGCTAACTATGGCTACACCTTC.

The CDR3 here is CASSPGGVRNTEAFF. In DNA, the CDR3 is TGTGCCAGCAGTCCAGGGGGGGTTCGGAACACTGAAGCTTTCTTT. The chain has TRBV7-9 and TRBJ1-1, with TRBD1 matching 7 bases. Germline CDR1 SEHNR, CDR2 FQNEAQ (reference sequence). Trimming took 6 bases from V and 1 from J; bases not matched to a gene: 8. The CDR3 extends over 15 amino acids.

The chain's CDR3 is CASSLDGTGELFF. DNA for the CDR3: TGTGCCAGCAGCTTAGATGGCACCGGGGAGCTGTTTTTT. This chain uses TRBV11-2 with TRBJ2-2; D is uncertain. The germline V gene has CDR1 SGHAT and CDR2 FQNNGV. V was trimmed by 0 bases and J by 4 bases, leaving 3 bases between them. CDR3 size: 13 residues.

In this sample, this clone is medium-sized. J is TRBJ1-3 and V is TRBV29-1; perhaps TRBD1 as D (5 bases). Trimming cost V 6 bases and J 1 base, with 7 bases left between them. Germline assignment: CDR1 SQVTM and CDR2 ANQGSEA. This CDR3 has 12 residues. The chain's CDR3 is CSVTESGNTIYF. The DNA of the CDR3 is TGCAGCGTGACAGAGTCTGGAAACACCATATATTTT.

V gene TRBV11-2 combines with J gene TRBJ1-2, with 7 bases lining up with TRBD1. V dropped 6 bases and J dropped 7; count of bases not matched to a gene: 8. This CDR3 has 13 amino acids. Looked up from germline, CDR1 is SGHAT and CDR2 is FQNNGV. CDR3 coding DNA: TGTGCCAGCAGTACAGACAGGGTTGGTGGCTACACCTTC. As protein: CASSTDRVGGYTF. The variable domain in full, completed from reference TRBV11-2 and TRBJ1-2, reads EAGVAQSPRYKIIEKRQSVAFWCNPISGHATLYWYQQILGQGPKLLIQFQNNGVVDDSQLPKDRFSAERLKGVDSTLKIQPAKLEDSAVYLCASSTDRVGGYTFGSGTRLTVV.

The chain is built from TRBV30 and TRBJ2-1; D not resolved. Trimming left V 2 bases short and J 6 bases short, with 11 bases between. CDR3 size: 13 residues. Germline CDR1 is GTSNPN and CDR2 is SVGIG (reference sequence). For the CDR3, the DNA is TGTGCCTGGAGTTTACCGATGGGCAATGAGCAGTTCTTC. Translation: CAWSLPMGNEQFF. Full variable domain (outside the CDR3, taken from reference TRBV30 and TRBJ2-1): SQTIHQWPATLVQPVGSPLSLECTVEGTSNPNLYWYRQAAGRGLQLLFYSVGIGQISSEVPQNLSASRPQDRQFILSSKKLLLSDSGFYLCAWSLPMGNEQFFGPGTRLTVL.

This clone is deemed medium-sized. The chain combines TRBV4-1 with TRBJ2-7; D assignment may be TRBD1 or TRBD2 (5 bases each). CDR1 is MGHRA, CDR2 YSYEKL, per germline. The V gene lost 0 bases and the J gene lost 0 bases, with 12 bases spanning the gap. This CDR3 is built from 16 residues. The CDR3 region has the DNA TGCGCCAGCAGCCAAGAGAGGGCAGGGAGCTCCTACGAGCAGTACTTC. Its protein is CASSQERAGSSYEQYF.

This clone was recorded only once. V and J are TRBV4-3 and TRBJ1-2; D perhaps matches TRBD1 (6 bases). Germline lookup yields CDR1 LGHNA and CDR2 YSLEER. The CDR3 is made up of 14 amino acids. The V gene lost 2 bases and the J gene lost 4 bases, with 11 bases spanning the gap. The CDR3 DNA reads TGCGCCAGCAGCCAAATACAGGGTTCCTATGGCTACACCTTC. Translation gives CASSQIQGSYGYTF.

J is TRBJ1-4 and V is TRBV7-3, with D possibly TRBD1 on 5 matching bases. Trimming stripped 5 bases from V and 0 bases from J, with 13 bases between. Germline V CDR1 and CDR2: SGHTA, FQGTGA. The CDR3 runs to 16 residues. DNA of the CDR3: TGTGCCAGCAGCGACTTGGGGCCGGCAACTAATGAAAAACTGTTTTTT. Translation gives CASSDLGPATNEKLFF. The variable domain in full, completed from reference TRBV7-3 and TRBJ1-4, reads GAGVSQTPSNKVTEKGKYVELRCDPISGHTALYWYRQSLGQGPEFLIYFQGTGAADDSGLPNDRFFAVRPEGSVSTLKIQRTERGDSAVYLCASSDLGPATNEKLFFGSGTQLSVL.

This clone was picked up one time. DNA for the CDR3: TGTGCCAGCAGTGAAGGACTAGCGGGAGGGGGGTACGAGCAGTACGTC. It codes for CASSEGLAGGGYEQYV. V usage is TRBV6-1 and J usage is TRBJ2-7; 14 nucleotides line up with TRBD2. CDR3 length equals 16 residues. The germline gives CDR1 MNHNS, CDR2 SASEGT. V lost 1 base, J lost 4 bases, and 3 bases stayed unmatched.

V is TRBV11-3 and J is TRBJ2-3, with D possibly being TRBD2 (7 bases). The CDR3 length is 16 residues. The germline V gene encodes CDR1 SGHNT and CDR2 YENEEA. Trimming took 5 bases from V and 3 from J, leaving 18 bases between them. DNA for the CDR3: TGTGCCAGCAGCCCACAGGGAGGGGGTATGACAGATACGCAGTATTTT. This translates into CASSPQGGGMTDTQYF.

This clone was counted between two and nine times. This chain links TRBV12-5 with TRBJ1-5; 8 positions agree with TRBD1. Looked up from germline, CDR1 is LGHNT and CDR2 is FRNRAP. V was pared by 5 bases and J by 2 bases, with 5 bases of the junction left unmatched. CDR3 size: 15 residues. CDR3 loop: CASGLDRGRNQPQHF. The CDR3 DNA reads TGTGCTAGTGGTCTCGACAGGGGTCGCAATCAGCCCCAGCATTTT.